The 26 T cell receptor beta chains given below trace back to one sample, sequenced in a study of cytomegalovirus exposure and HLA in healthy donors. The method was immunoSEQ multiplex PCR; TCRdb's version includes in-frame clones alone and lacks a portion of them. The sample has 85,000 to 90,000 clones, about 96% seen once. The sequenced material came from PBMCs. The receptors here all came from a man aged 18 to 35 in good health and CMV-seronegative.

The chain carries TRBV19 and TRBJ2-1, with 7 bases that match TRBD1. Germline-derived CDR1 and CDR2 are LNHDA and SQIVND (reference sequence). Unmatched junction bases numbered 7, after V lost 8 bases and J lost 0 bases. The CDR3 runs 15 residues. This CDR3 reads CASETGAHSYNEQFF. For the CDR3, the DNA is TGTGCCAGTGAAACAGGGGCGCACTCCTACAATGAGCAGTTCTTC.

The gene calls are TRBV29-1 and TRBJ1-1; D gene uncertain. This CDR3 comprises 11 residues. Deletions cut 5 bases from V and 5 bases from J, with 9 bases between. Germline CDR1 is SQVTM and CDR2 is ANQGSEA. In nucleotides, the CDR3 is TGCAGCGTTATATTCGGGACTGAAGCTTTCTTT. The encoded protein is CSVIFGTEAFF.

The V and J genes are TRBV5-4 and TRBJ2-1, with 10 bases that match TRBD2. Germline V gene lookup returns CDR1 SGHNT and CDR2 YYREEE (reference sequence). The trim removed 4 bases at V and 7 bases at J, leaving 8 bases unmatched. The CDR3 spans 15 residues. The CDR3 is CASSPLAGAGNEQFF. The CDR3 DNA is TGTGCCAGCAGCCCGCTAGCGGGAGCAGGGAATGAGCAGTTCTTC. Supplemented by reference TRBV5-4 and TRBJ2-1, the full variable domain reads ETGVTQSPTHLIKTRGQQVTLRCSSQSGHNTVSWYQQALGQGPQFIFQYYREEENGRGNFPPRFSGLQFPNYSSELNVNALELDDSALYLCASSPLAGAGNEQFFGPGTRLTVL.

This chain links TRBV6-1 with TRBJ1-2, with TRBD1 as a possible D gene (6 bases). This CDR3 contains 13 residues. CDR1 is MNHNS, CDR2 SASEGT, per germline. Deletions cut 8 bases from V and 1 base from J, with 11 bases between. CDR3 loop: CASSGQLNYGYTF. As DNA, the CDR3 is TGTGCCAGCTCTGGACAGCTTAACTATGGCTACACCTTC.

The rearrangement uses TRBV30 and TRBJ1-5, with D perhaps TRBD1 (6 bases). Germline loops: CDR1 GTSNPN, CDR2 SVGIG (reference sequence). The germline V and J ends were trimmed by 6 bases and 3 bases, with 15 bases remaining between them. The CDR3 sequence is 14 residues long. CDR3 region: CACQLGTNNQPQHF. In nucleotides, the CDR3 is TGTGCCTGTCAACTCGGGACAAACAATCAGCCCCAGCATTTT. Full variable domain (remainder filled in from reference TRBV30 and TRBJ1-5): SQTIHQWPATLVQPVGSPLSLECTVEGTSNPNLYWYRQAAGRGLQLLFYSVGIGQISSEVPQNLSASRPQDRQFILSSKKLLLSDSGFYLCACQLGTNNQPQHFGDGTRLSIL.

The rearrangement uses TRBV6-4 and TRBJ2-7, with 13 bases lining up with TRBD2. CDR1 and CDR2 from the germline V gene are MRHNA and SNTAGT. CDR3 length: 16 amino acids. V was clipped by 2 bases and J by 7 bases; unmatched bases: 8. CDR3 nucleotides: TGTGCCAGCAGTGACCCGGGACTAGCGGGGCAGAGGGAGCAGTACGTC. Protein: CASSDPGLAGQREQYV.

The gene calls are TRBV4-1 and TRBJ2-3; TRBD1 is a possible D gene (5 bases). V was clipped by 0 bases and J by 3 bases, with 16 bases between them. Germline loops: CDR1 MGHRA, CDR2 YSYEKL. The CDR3 is 17 residues long. The DNA of the CDR3 is TGCGCCAGCAGCCAAGAACTCGGCAGGGTGAAGACAGATACGCAGTATTTT. Its protein product is CASSQELGRVKTDTQYF.

The DNA of the CDR3 is TGTGCCAGCAGCCTTCGACAGGGAATTCAGCCCCAGCATTTT. Translation: CASSLRQGIQPQHF. V usage is TRBV6-6 and J usage is TRBJ1-5, with TRBD1 matching over 7 bases. From germline, CDR1 is MNHNY and CDR2 SVGAGI (reference sequence). The CDR3 extends over 14 amino acids. V shed 6 bases and J 6 bases; nucleotides not matched to a gene: 8.

The sample holds one count of this clone. This rearrangement joins TRBV7-3 to TRBJ2-3, with D possibly matching TRBD2 (6 bases). Germline V gives CDR1 SGHTA, CDR2 FQGTGA. The V end lost 6 bases, the J end lost 3 bases, and 16 bases lay between the germline ends. The CDR3 is made up of 15 amino acids. Written as DNA, the CDR3 is TGTGCCAGCAGGTCCAGCGGGCGGGGTACAGATACGCAGTATTTT. This gives the protein CASRSSGRGTDTQYF.

V gene TRBV29-1 combines with J gene TRBJ2-2; D not certain. The germline V gene encodes CDR1 SQVTM and CDR2 ANQGSEA. V dropped 1 base and J dropped 4 bases, with 10 bases sitting between them. CDR3 length: 14 residues. CDR3 loop: CSVEVKPVTGELFF. CDR3 DNA: TGCAGCGTTGAAGTGAAACCAGTCACCGGGGAGCTGTTTTTT.

The chain joins TRBV5-1 to TRBJ1-1, with D unclear. V lost 2 bases and J lost 4, with 9 bases in between. The CDR3 is made up of 13 amino acids. Germline V CDR1 and CDR2: SGHRS, YFSETQ. The CDR3 loop reads CASSFEQITEAFF. DNA for the CDR3: TGCGCCAGCAGCTTTGAACAGATCACTGAAGCTTTCTTT.

V is TRBV6-5 and J is TRBJ1-2; unclear D gene. CDR1 is MNHEY and CDR2 is SVGAGI in the germline V gene. This CDR3 region has 13 residues. V was trimmed by 6 bases and J by 4 bases, leaving 12 bases between them. For the CDR3, the DNA is TGTGCCAGCAGCCTCACACGACTCTATGGCTACACCTTC. It yields the protein CASSLTRLYGYTF.

The chain links TRBV9 to TRBJ2-1; 11 bases align to TRBD2. The CDR3 extends over 16 amino acids. Germline assignment: CDR1 SGDLS and CDR2 YYNGEE. V lost 2 bases and J lost 8; bases outside the gene matches: 9. CDR3 sequence: CASSVVTSGSLYEQFF. The CDR3 nucleotides are TGTGCCAGCAGCGTGGTAACTAGCGGGAGTTTGTATGAGCAGTTCTTC.

The chain uses TRBV7-2 and TRBJ2-3; D gene ambiguous. The CDR3 consists of 11 residues. The V end was cut by 2 bases, the J end by 6 bases, with 3 bases between. Germline lookup yields CDR1 SGHTA and CDR2 FQGNSA. The DNA of the CDR3 is TGTGCCAGCAGCTTATCTGATACGCAGTATTTT. Amino acids: CASSLSDTQYF. Complete variable domain (other parts from reference TRBV7-2 and TRBJ2-3): GAGVSQSPSNKVTEKGKDVELRCDPISGHTALYWYRQSLGQGLEFLIYFQGNSAPDKSGLPSDRFSAERTGGSVSTLTIQRTQQEDSAVYLCASSLSDTQYFGPGTRLTVL.

In the case of this clone: A junction end diverges from the germline sequence, so it may reflect a read error. The rearrangement joins TRBV19 to TRBJ1-2, with D possibly TRBD1 on 5 matching bases. Germline V lookup: CDR1 LNHDA, CDR2 SQIVND (reference sequence). The CDR3 covers 13 residues. The CDR3 protein is CVSSMTAIYGYTF. The CDR3 nucleotides are TGTGTCAGTAGCATGACAGCGATCTATGGCTACACCTTC.

The J gene is TRBJ2-7, the V gene TRBV7-8; 10 nucleotides match TRBD1. From germline, CDR1 is SGHVS and CDR2 FQNEAQ. CDR3 length equals 14 residues. V lost 2 bases and J lost 3; bases outside the gene matches: 1. In DNA, the CDR3 is TGTGCCAGCAGCTTATGGGACAGGGGCTACGAGCAGTACTTC. Its translation is CASSLWDRGYEQYF.

This clone was observed a single time. The CDR3 DNA reads TGCGCCAGCAGTGCAAACCAGGGGGCGGGTGGAAACACCATATATTTT. Translated: CASSANQGAGGNTIYF. V gene TRBV10-2 combines with J gene TRBJ1-3; 8 bases match TRBD1. V lost 4 bases to trimming and J lost 3 bases; unmatched junction nucleotides: 8. The CDR3 extends over 16 amino acids. Germline CDR1 and CDR2: WSHSY and SAAADI.

The CDR3 DNA sequence: TGTGCCACCGGGACTAGCGGGAGACATGAGCAGTTCTTC. This encodes CATGTSGRHEQFF. The rearrangement links TRBV27 to TRBJ2-1; 14 nucleotides agree with TRBD2. The J segment lost 8 bases and the V segment lost 10 bases, leaving 4 bases of the junction unmatched. The germline V gene has CDR1 MNHEY and CDR2 SMNVEV (reference sequence). The length of the CDR3 is 13 residues.

The chain couples TRBV27 to TRBJ1-1; D gene unclear. This CDR3 spans 13 amino acids. CDR1 and CDR2 (germline): MNHEY, SMNVEV (reference sequence). The V end was cut by 0 bases, the J end by 10 bases, with 12 bases between. For the CDR3, the DNA is TGTGCCAGCAGTTTATCGAGCGGCAGTACAGCTTTCTTT. Protein product: CASSLSSGSTAFF.

As to this clone: Relative to the germline gene, one junction end is altered; a read error may explain this. The genes are TRBV7-7 and TRBJ2-3; 9 nucleotides agree with TRBD1. Germline loops: CDR1 SSHAT, CDR2 FNYEAQ (reference sequence). This CDR3 has 15 amino acids. CDR3 bases: TGTGCTAGCAGCCCAGGACAGGGGAGCACAGATACGCAGTATTTT. This encodes CASSPGQGSTDTQYF.

The J gene is TRBJ1-5, the V gene TRBV9; D may be TRBD1 (5 bases). CDR1 is SGDLS and CDR2 is YYNGEE in the germline V gene. CDR3 length: 14 residues. Deletions cut 4 bases from V and 5 bases from J, with 13 bases between. CDR3 sequence: CASSPSRDYQPQHF. The CDR3 nucleotides read TGTGCCAGCAGCCCCTCCAGGGATTATCAGCCCCAGCATTTT.

This clone showed up just once. The chain links TRBV28 to TRBJ1-4; 7 bases line up with TRBD1. This CDR3 spans 17 amino acids. Germline V lookup: CDR1 MDHEN, CDR2 SYDVKM. V trimming: 2 bases; J trimming: 3 bases; junction bases outside the gene matches: 9. The CDR3 sequence is CASSLTTSGGPNEKLFF. The DNA of the CDR3 is TGTGCCAGCAGTTTAACGACCTCAGGGGGGCCTAATGAAAAACTGTTTTTT.

As DNA, the CDR3 is TGCGCCAGCAGCTCCTTACCGGGACAGGGTGAAGAGACCCAGTACTTC. Translated, it gives CASSSLPGQGEETQYF. The chain combines TRBV5-1 with TRBJ2-5; 9 bases line up with TRBD1. The CDR3 consists of 16 residues. J gave up 3 bases and V 3 bases, and 9 bases lay outside the gene matches. The germline CDR1 and CDR2 sequences are SGHRS and YFSETQ.

V is TRBV4-1 and J is TRBJ2-7; TRBD2 agrees at 11 bases. There are 17 residues in the CDR3. Germline V gene data show CDR1 as MGHRA and CDR2 as YSYEKL. V shed 0 bases, J shed 2 bases, and the junction held 6 bases outside the gene matches. CDR3 loop: CASSQDNASGRPYEQYF. In DNA form, the CDR3 reads TGCGCCAGCAGCCAAGATAACGCTAGCGGGAGGCCCTACGAGCAGTACTTC.

V usage is TRBV28 and J usage is TRBJ1-5, with D perhaps matching TRBD1 (5 bases). CDR3 length: 13 amino acids. Per germline, CDR1 MDHEN and CDR2 SYDVKM. Trimming removed 3 bases at V and 4 bases at J, with 7 bases between. The CDR3 region has the DNA TGTGCCAGCAGTTTCACAGGTAATCAGCCCCAGCATTTT. Its protein is CASSFTGNQPQHF.

In its sample, this clone was seen once. The V and J genes are TRBV25-1 and TRBJ2-7; 7 bases are shared with TRBD2. Per the germline V gene, CDR1 is MGHDK and CDR2 is SYGVNS. V gave up 6 bases and J gave up 0 bases; unmatched junction bases: 8. The CDR3 contains 15 residues. This CDR3 reads CASRSPGGPSYEQYF. The CDR3 DNA follows: TGTGCCAGCAGGAGCCCGGGGGGACCCTCCTACGAGCAGTACTTC.